Below, one T cell receptor (beta chain) is given with its context. No antigen is known for it. Germline-derived CDR1 and CDR2 are ENHRY and SYGVKD. There are 14 residues in the CDR3. The data stem from a study of monozygotic twins with inflammatory bowel disease. Study findings and constraints: Among IBD patients, fewer clonotypes were shared with others than among healthy twins, especially with disease activity.

No DNA is given; TCRdb re-called the 5' RACE reads and lists each CDR3 protein once. This table holds about 160,000 distinct CDR3 sequences. The chain combines TRBV10-3 with TRBJ1-5. The TCR was taken from a human donor with ulcerative colitis or Crohn's disease, or a healthy co-twin of an affected twin (not recorded which). The sample taken for sequencing was blood. CDR3 loop: CAISEGSGREPQHF.